This TCR beta chain was sequenced for a study of T cell repertoires in cytomegalovirus infection. Whole-study context: Recently identified HLA-C-restricted CMV epitopes and well-studied HLA-B-restricted CMV epitopes were used by the study.

V lost 1 base and J 9 bases, leaving 8 bases between the germline ends. The CDR3 consists of 12 residues. TCRdb re-called the reads with MiXCR, one entry per CDR3 protein. The sample records 650,000 to 900,000 distinct CDR3 sequences, about 27% being singletons. This clonotype was observed a few times. The target antigen is unknown. This TCR was recovered from a human donor in good health (CMV status not recorded). Some clones in this sample may be carry-over from other donors' samples. Sequenced material: cultured CD8+ T cells from PBMCs, taken from culture after CMV antigen stimulation. V and J are TRBV12-3 or TRBV12-4 and TRBJ2-3; D is ambiguous. CDR3 residues: CASSLGVSTQYF. Written as DNA, the CDR3 is TGTGCCAGCAGTTTAGGTGTCAGCACGCAGTATTTT.